This record covers a single T cell receptor (beta chain). The antigen remains undetermined. Germline CDR1 and CDR2: KGHSH and LQKENI. The CDR3 is 14 residues long. With 3 bases removed from V and 7 bases from J, the gap between germline ends came to 13 bases. 60 Vbeta and 13 Jbeta primers were used in PCR. Sequencing was performed with immunoSEQ multiplex PCR; in TCRdb, only in-frame clones are kept and a portion is missing. The table lists around 170,000 clones, around three quarters of them singletons, with 5.7% in the top ten. The sample is drawn from a study of cytomegalovirus exposure and HLA in healthy donors. Study-level background: Around 85 million unique TCR sequences came from HLA-typed donors in an early release. The study, taken as a whole, reports: Diagnosis of cytomegalovirus status made by the classifier reportedly showed high specificity and sensitivity. Common viral pathogens seemed to be connected with several of the most significant clusters, according to a later analysis. Likely technical artifact: a cluster of highly shared sequence variants.

The sequence derives from a man aged 35 to 55 in good health and CMV-seronegative. J is TRBJ2-1 and V is TRBV18; a weak D match, TRBD1 (5 bases). What was sequenced was PBMCs. The CDR3 spells CASSPPAGWNEQFF. CDR3 coding DNA: TGTGCCAGCTCACCCCCGGCAGGGTGGAATGAGCAGTTCTTC.